The present T cell receptor beta chain was sequenced within a study of control samples from healthy donors and cancer patients. The germline gives CDR1 SGHAT, CDR2 FQDESV (reference sequence). This CDR3 contains 13 residues. V was cut by 5 bases and J by 10 bases, with 15 bases left in between. TCRdb's copy holds only in-frame clones and misses some; the assay was immunoSEQ multiplex PCR. The table includes about 100,000 clones, about 89% detected once. The sequence was collected from a man aged 25 to 40 in good health. The rearrangement links TRBV11-1 to TRBJ2-1, with D maybe TRBD2 (5 bases). The sequenced material came from blood. CDR3: CASSPNQDLEQFF. The DNA of the CDR3 is TGTGCCAGCAGCCCCAACCAGGACTTAGAGCAGTTCTTC.